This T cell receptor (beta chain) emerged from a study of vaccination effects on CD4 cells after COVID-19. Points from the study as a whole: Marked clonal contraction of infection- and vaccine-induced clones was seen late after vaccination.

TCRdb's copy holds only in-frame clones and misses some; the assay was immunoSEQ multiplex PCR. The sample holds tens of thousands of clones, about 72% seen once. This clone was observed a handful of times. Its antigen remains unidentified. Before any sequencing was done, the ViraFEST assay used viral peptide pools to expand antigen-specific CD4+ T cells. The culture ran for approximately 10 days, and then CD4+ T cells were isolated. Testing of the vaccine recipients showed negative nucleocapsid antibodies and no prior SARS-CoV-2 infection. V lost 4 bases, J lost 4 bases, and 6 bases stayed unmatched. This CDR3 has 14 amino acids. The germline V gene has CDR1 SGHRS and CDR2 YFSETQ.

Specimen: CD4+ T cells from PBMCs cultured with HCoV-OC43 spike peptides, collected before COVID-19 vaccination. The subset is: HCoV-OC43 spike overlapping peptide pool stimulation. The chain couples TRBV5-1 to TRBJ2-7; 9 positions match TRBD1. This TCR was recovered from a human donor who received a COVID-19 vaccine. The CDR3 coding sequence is TGCGCCAGCAGCCCAGGACAGGGGCGGTACGAGCAGTACTTC. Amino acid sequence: CASSPGQGRYEQYF.